The next 10 T cell receptor delta chains were all read from a single sample in a study of gamma-delta T cells after stem cell transplantation. TCRdb reanalysed the RT-PCR reads with CATT. The data hold over a thousand delta-chain clones, with about 2.3% observed a single time. Input material: gamma-delta T cells. These receptor sequences come from a human donor. It is not recorded whose cells these are; they may come from a transplant donor.

Relative to its sample, this clone is medium-sized (0.01 to 0.1%). This likely traces to a read error, being one base from a far larger clone. The chain recombines TRDV2 with TRDJ1, with D hard to call. V was clipped by 3 bases and J by 1 base, with 11 bases between them. Germline lookup yields CDR1 GEAIGNYY and CDR2 EKD. The CDR3 runs 14 residues. In DNA, the CDR3 is TGTGCCTGTGACGCCGCCCCCACCACCGATAAACTCATCTTT. It specifies CACDAAPTTDKLIF.

As regards this clone: The protein recorded in TCRdb matches a much larger clone and deviates from this DNA's translation at residue 12, suggesting a read error; the protein here is obtained by translating the DNA. This chain joins TRDV2 and TRDJ1; 9 nucleotides match TRDD3. Per germline, CDR1 GEAIGNYY and CDR2 EKD. The length of the CDR3 is 19 residues. The ends lost 2 bases at V and 4 bases at J; junction bases unmatched: 19. The CDR3 region has the DNA TGTGCCTGTGACATCATTACTCTGGGGGATCCAGGAATAAGCGATAAACTCATCTTT. This gives the protein CACDIITLGDPGISDKLIF.

This clone was seen more than once but under ten times. Given a far larger clone just one base away, this is likely a sequencing read error. The sample carries other DNA sequences with the same CDR3. The chain couples TRDV2 to TRDJ1, with D maybe TRDD3 (5 bases). The V gene lost 0 bases and the J gene lost 0 bases, with 13 bases spanning the gap. Germline V gene lookup returns CDR1 GEAIGNYY and CDR2 EKD. There are 16 residues in the CDR3. CDR3 residues: CACDTWGLTYTDKLIF. The CDR3 nucleotides read TGTGCCTGTGACACCTGGGGACTCACCTACACCGATAAACTCATCTTT.

The sample holds a few counts of this clone. TCRdb assigns this DNA the protein of a much larger clone, which departs from its translation at residue 11; this likely reflects a read error, and the protein shown comes from translating the DNA. This chain links TRDV2 with TRDJ1; 7 nucleotides agree with TRDD3. Unmatched junction bases numbered 9, after V lost 0 bases and J lost 3 bases. CDR3 size: 16 residues. Per germline, CDR1 GEAIGNYY and CDR2 EKD. This CDR3 reads CACDTGVGDPSDKLIF. In DNA, the CDR3 is TGTGCCTGTGACACCGGAGTGGGGGACCCCTCCGATAAACTCATCTTT.

This clone was counted between two and nine times. The protein given by TCRdb reflects a much larger clone and differs at residue 9 from this DNA's translation, likely from a read error; the protein shown is the DNA's translation. CDR3 coding DNA: TGTGCTCTTGGGGACCTTCGCCTGCACAAGTACTGGGGATCCTTGTACACCGATAAACTCATCTTT. This gives the protein CALGDLRLHKYWGSLYTDKLIF. The J gene is TRDJ1, the V gene TRDV1, with 7 bases lining up with TRDD3. Trimming cost V 3 bases and J 0 bases; bases outside gene matches: 25. CDR1 and CDR2 (germline): TSWWSYY, QGS. The CDR3 is 22 amino acids.

Of note for this clone: This likely stems from a read error, as it lies one base from a far larger clone. Other DNA sequences in this sample translate to the same CDR3. The chain links TRDV1 to TRDJ1; 11 bases match TRDD3. The CDR3 sequence is 26 residues long. Germline V gene data show CDR1 as TSWWSYY and CDR2 as QGS. Written as DNA, the CDR3 is TGCGCTCTTGGGGAACTAGTCTCGATTACGTGTAGGGTACTGGGGGATAGGCTTGGCTGCACCGATAAACTCATCTTT. Translating gives CALGELVSITCRVLGDRLGCTDKLIF.

As regards this clone: This probably arose from a read error, given a far larger clone one base away. Other nucleotide sequences in the sample specify the same CDR3. The chain uses TRDV2 and TRDJ1, with D unclear. Looked up from germline, CDR1 is GEAIGNYY and CDR2 is EKD. This CDR3 has 24 amino acids. With 3 bases removed from V and 0 bases from J, the gap between germline ends came to 40 bases. Here the CDR3 reads CACDPHPRGPTVSSWSSYTDKLIF. Written as DNA, the CDR3 is TGTGCCTGTGACCCGCACCCCCGGGGCCCCACGGTAAGTAGTTGGTCCTCGTACACCGATAAACTCATCTTT.

In regard to this clone: TCRdb's listed protein matches a much larger clone and diverges from this DNA's translation at residue 10, likely through a read error; the protein shown comes from the DNA. V and J are TRDV2 and TRDJ1, with D possibly called TRDD2 or TRDD3 (5 bases each). CDR1 and CDR2 (germline): GEAIGNYY, EKD. Trimming shortened V by 1 base and J by 0 bases, and 23 bases separated the two germline ends. The CDR3 is 19 residues long. The CDR3 bases are TGTGCCTGTGACACTCTACCTACTGGCCCCCATGGGGACACCGATAAACTCATCTTT. Its protein product is CACDTLPTGPHGDTDKLIF.

This clone appeared a few times. A much bigger clone sits one base away, suggesting this may be a read error. The chain couples TRDV1 to TRDJ1, with 11 bases lining up with TRDD3. Germline CDR1 TSWWSYY, CDR2 QGS. The CDR3 length is 20 residues. Written as DNA, the CDR3 is TGTGCTCTTGGGGAACTGGTCCTACTGGTACTGGGGGATAGCACCGATGAACTCATCTTT. Its translation is CALGELVLLVLGDSTDELIF.

This clone was detected a few times. For this DNA, TCRdb reports the protein of a much larger clone, which diverges at residue 14, most likely from a read error; the protein presented here is translated directly from the DNA. The gene calls are TRDV1 and TRDJ1; the D call may be TRDD2 or TRDD3 (5 bases each). Per germline, CDR1 TSWWSYY and CDR2 QGS. This CDR3 has 20 amino acids. The germline V and J ends were trimmed by 0 bases and 0 bases, with 23 bases remaining between them. The DNA of the CDR3 is TGTGCTCTTGGGGAACTGGCCCCGGGCCTTCTTGGGGAGTACACCGATAAACTCATCTTT. Translated, it gives CALGELAPGLLGEYTDKLIF.